This T cell receptor beta chain was identified in a study of cytomegalovirus exposure and HLA in healthy donors. The study, taken as a whole, reports: Specific recognition of CMV antigens was confirmed in vitro for a few chains (all CMV-associated).

For this clone: Antigen: not known.

Germline V gene sequence: CDR1 SGHNT, CDR2 YYREEE (reference sequence). V trimming: 4 bases; J trimming: 6 bases; junction bases outside the gene matches: 11. The CDR3 is made up of 15 amino acids. Primers for the PCR totalled 60 Vbeta and 13 Jbeta. Clones were read by immunoSEQ multiplex PCR, and TCRdb kept only the in-frame ones, dropping some. Of about 200,000 clones in the sample, about 88% were seen once. Sequenced input: PBMCs. This sequence originates from a woman younger than 35 in good health and CMV-seronegative. The chain recombines TRBV5-4 with TRBJ2-3; 7 bases are a match to TRBD2. The CDR3 nucleotides are TGTGCCAGCAGCCCTCGGGGAGGGCAGCGGGATACGCAGTATTTT. Translating gives CASSPRGGQRDTQYF.